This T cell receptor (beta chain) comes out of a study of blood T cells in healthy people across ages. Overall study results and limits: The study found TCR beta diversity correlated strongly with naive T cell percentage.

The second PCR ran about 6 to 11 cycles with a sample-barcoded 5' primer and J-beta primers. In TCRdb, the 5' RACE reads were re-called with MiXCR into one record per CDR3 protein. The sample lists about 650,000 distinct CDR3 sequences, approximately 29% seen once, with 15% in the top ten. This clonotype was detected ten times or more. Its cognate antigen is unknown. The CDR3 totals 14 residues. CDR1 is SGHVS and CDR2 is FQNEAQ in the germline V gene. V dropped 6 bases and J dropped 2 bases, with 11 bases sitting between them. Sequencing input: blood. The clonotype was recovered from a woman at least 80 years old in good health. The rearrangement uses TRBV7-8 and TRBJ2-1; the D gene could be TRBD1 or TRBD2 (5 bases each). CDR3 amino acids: CASSLPGPYNEQFF. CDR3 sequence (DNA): TGTGCCAGCAGTTTACCGGGGCCCTACAATGAGCAGTTCTTC.